This T cell receptor (beta chain) is drawn from a study of T cell repertoires in ileal Crohn's disease. Study findings and constraints: Clonal expansions were more frequent in active smokers than non-smokers at surgery.

On this clone: As yet, its antigen is unknown.

Data came from immunoSEQ multiplex PCR; TCRdb stores just in-frame clones and leaves some out. The sample yields roughly 1,200 clones, 70% to 90% seen once. Indicated time point: neoterminal ileum biopsy at postoperative endoscopy, about 6 months after surgery. The TCR was taken from an adult with Crohn's disease. The specimen sequenced was ileal tissue.

CDR3 sequence reads: CASTYETGYGYTF. Written as DNA, the CDR3 is TGTGCCAGCACCTACGAGACAGGCTATGGCTACACCTTC. This sequence joins TRBV6-1 and TRBJ1-2; possible D gene TRBD1, 6 bases. The CDR3 loop spans 13 amino acids. Germline V lookup: CDR1 MNHNS, CDR2 SASEGT. The ends were cut back, 7 bases at V and 4 bases at J, with 13 bases in the middle.